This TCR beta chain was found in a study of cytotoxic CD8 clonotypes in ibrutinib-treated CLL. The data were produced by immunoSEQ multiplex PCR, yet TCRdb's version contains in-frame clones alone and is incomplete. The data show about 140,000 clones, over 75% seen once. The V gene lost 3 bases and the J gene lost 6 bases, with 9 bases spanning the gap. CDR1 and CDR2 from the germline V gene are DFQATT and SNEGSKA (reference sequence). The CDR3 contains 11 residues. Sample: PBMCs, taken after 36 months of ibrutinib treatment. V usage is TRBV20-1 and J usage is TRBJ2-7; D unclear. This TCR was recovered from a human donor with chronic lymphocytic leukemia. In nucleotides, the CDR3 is TGCAGTGCTAGGGCCAGTGGCGAGCAGTACTTC. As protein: CSARASGEQYF.